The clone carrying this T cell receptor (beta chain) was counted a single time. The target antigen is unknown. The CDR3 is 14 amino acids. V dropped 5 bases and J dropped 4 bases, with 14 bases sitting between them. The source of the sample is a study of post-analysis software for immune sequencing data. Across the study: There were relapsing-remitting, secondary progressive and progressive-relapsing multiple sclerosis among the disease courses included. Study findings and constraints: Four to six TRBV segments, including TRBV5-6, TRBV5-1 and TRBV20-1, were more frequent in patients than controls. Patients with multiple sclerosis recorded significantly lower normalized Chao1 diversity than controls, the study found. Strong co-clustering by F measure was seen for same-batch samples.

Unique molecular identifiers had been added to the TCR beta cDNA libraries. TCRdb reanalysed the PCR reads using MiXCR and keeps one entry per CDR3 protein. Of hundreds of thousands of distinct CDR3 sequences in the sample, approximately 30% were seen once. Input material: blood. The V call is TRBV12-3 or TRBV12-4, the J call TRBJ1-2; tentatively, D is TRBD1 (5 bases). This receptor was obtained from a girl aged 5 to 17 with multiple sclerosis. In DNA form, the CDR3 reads TGTGCCAGCAGTGAGGGGACGGCATTCTATGGCTACACCTTC. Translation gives CASSEGTAFYGYTF.